This T cell receptor (beta chain) comes out of a study of beta chain features in type 1 diabetes. The CDR3 totals 18 residues. Germline values: CDR1 MGHRA, CDR2 YSYEKL. V was pared by 3 bases and J by 3 bases, with 13 bases of the junction left unmatched. Regarding this clone: Its matching antigen is unknown.

Study observations and caveats: All four CD4+ subsets of Type 1 diabetes patients contained TCRB CDR3s that were moderately but significantly shorter.

Expressed TCRB transcripts were sequenced, since all the RNA that had been isolated was reverse transcribed. The data were produced by immunoSEQ multiplex PCR, yet TCRdb's version contains in-frame clones alone and is incomplete. Of 300,000 to 450,000 clones in the sample, 8% to 10% are singletons; the top ten hold about 0.64%. Material: central memory CD4+ T cells from blood. The chain links TRBV4-1 to TRBJ1-5, with 8 bases lining up with TRBD1. The receptor comes from a man aged 30-40 years with type 1 diabetes. The CDR3 DNA reads as TGCGCCAGCAGCCAGAGATTCTCAGGGGGCGCCTTCAATCAGCCCCAGCATTTT. This codes for CASSQRFSGGAFNQPQHF.